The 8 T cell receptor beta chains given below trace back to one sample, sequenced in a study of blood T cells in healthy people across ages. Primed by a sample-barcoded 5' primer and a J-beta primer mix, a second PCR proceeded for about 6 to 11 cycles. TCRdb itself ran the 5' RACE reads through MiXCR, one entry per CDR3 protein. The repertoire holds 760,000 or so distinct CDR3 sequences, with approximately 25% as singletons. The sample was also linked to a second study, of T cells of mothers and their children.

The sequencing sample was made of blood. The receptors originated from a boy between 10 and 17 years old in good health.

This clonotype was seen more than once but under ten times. CDR3 loop: CASSQGTGGVQETQYF. As DNA, the CDR3 is TGTGCCAGCAGCCAAGGTACAGGGGGGGTCCAAGAGACCCAGTACTTC. The rearrangement joins TRBV3-1 to TRBJ2-5; possible D gene TRBD1, 8 bases. Germline CDR1 reads LGHDT; CDR2 reads YNNKEL (reference sequence). The germline V and J ends were trimmed by 1 base and 1 base, with 13 bases remaining between them. This CDR3 spans 16 amino acids.

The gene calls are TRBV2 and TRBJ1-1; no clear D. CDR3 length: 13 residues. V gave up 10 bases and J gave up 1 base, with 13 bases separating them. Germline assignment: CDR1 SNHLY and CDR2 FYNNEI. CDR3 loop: CAILPRANTEAFF. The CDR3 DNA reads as TGTGCCATCCTCCCCCGGGCGAACACTGAAGCTTTCTTT.

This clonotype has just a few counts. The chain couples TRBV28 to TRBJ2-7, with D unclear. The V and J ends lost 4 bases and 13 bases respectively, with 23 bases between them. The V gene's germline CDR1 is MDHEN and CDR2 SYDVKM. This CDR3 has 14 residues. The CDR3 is CASSSTRGPGLNYF. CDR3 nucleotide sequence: TGTGCCAGCAGTTCGACCCGAGGACCGGGCCTCAACTACTTC.

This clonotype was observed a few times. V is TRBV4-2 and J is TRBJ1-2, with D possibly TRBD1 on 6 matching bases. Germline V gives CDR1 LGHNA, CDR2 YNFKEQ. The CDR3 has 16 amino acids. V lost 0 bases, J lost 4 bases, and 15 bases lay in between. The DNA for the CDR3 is TGTGCCAGCAGCCAAGAGAGACATACAGGGAGCTATGGCTACACCTTC. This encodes CASSQERHTGSYGYTF.

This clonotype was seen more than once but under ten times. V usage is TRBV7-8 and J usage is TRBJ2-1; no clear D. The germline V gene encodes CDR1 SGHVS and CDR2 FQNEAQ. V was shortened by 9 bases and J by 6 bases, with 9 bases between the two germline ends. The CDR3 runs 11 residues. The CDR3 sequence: CASDNGNEQFF. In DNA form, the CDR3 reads TGTGCCAGTGATAACGGCAATGAGCAGTTCTTC.

CDR3 DNA sequence: TGCGCCAGCAGCCAAGATGGGGTACACACTGAAGCTTTCTTT. It is translated as CASSQDGVHTEAFF. This chain links TRBV4-3 with TRBJ1-1; unclear D gene. Germline V gene sequence: CDR1 LGHNA, CDR2 YSLEER. With 0 bases removed from V and 3 bases from J, the gap between germline ends came to 8 bases. The CDR3 is 14 residues long.

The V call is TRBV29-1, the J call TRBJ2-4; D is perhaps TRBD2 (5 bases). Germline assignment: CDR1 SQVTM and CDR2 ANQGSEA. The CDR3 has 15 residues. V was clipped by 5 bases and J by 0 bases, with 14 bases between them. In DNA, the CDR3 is TGCAGCGTTCTAAAGCCGGACTTAGCCAAAAACATTCAGTACTTC. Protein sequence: CSVLKPDLAKNIQYF.

The CDR3 sequence: CSARFLVEIYNEQFF. The CDR3 DNA follows: TGCAGTGCTAGGTTCTTGGTAGAGATCTACAATGAGCAGTTCTTC. The genes are TRBV20-1 and TRBJ2-1; D is unresolved. Germline lookup yields CDR1 DFQATT and CDR2 SNEGSKA (reference sequence). Deletions cut 3 bases from V and 3 bases from J, with 15 bases between. The CDR3 contains 15 residues.